The next 18 T cell receptor beta chains were all read from a single sample in a study of technical replicates of blood from a few donors. The method was immunoSEQ multiplex PCR; TCRdb's version includes in-frame clones alone and lacks a portion of them. The sample holds tens of thousands of clones, about 95% seen once. Sample: PBMCs. All receptors derive from a human donor in good health. Some clones in this sample may be carry-over from other donors' samples.

This clone was detected only a few times. CDR3 sequence: CASSLSGTSGGAAQTQYF. The DNA for the CDR3 is TGTGCCAGCAGCCTATCAGGGACTAGCGGGGGGGCGGCCCAGACCCAGTACTTC. The chain couples TRBV4-2 to TRBJ2-5; 16 positions agree with TRBD2. There are 18 residues in the CDR3. V shed 4 bases, J shed 6 bases, and the junction held 11 bases outside the gene matches. Germline CDR1 is LGHNA and CDR2 is YNFKEQ.

CDR3 amino acids: CARPHPQGANVLTF. In DNA form, the CDR3 reads TGTGCCAGACCACACCCTCAAGGGGCCAACGTCCTGACTTTC. V gene TRBV5-3 combines with J gene TRBJ2-6; unclear D gene. TRBV5-3 is recorded as an ORF, its role being uncertain. V dropped 7 bases and J dropped 4 bases, with 12 bases sitting between them. The CDR3 has 14 amino acids.

The chain employs TRBV6-5 and TRBJ2-7, with 7 bases aligning to TRBD1. The CDR3 contains 14 residues. The junction had 1 base not matched to a gene; V was cut back by 0 bases and J by 2 bases. In germline, CDR1 is MNHEY, CDR2 SVGAGI. CDR3 coding DNA: TGTGCCAGCAGTTACTCGCAGGGGGCCTACGAGCAGTACTTC. Translated: CASSYSQGAYEQYF.

The chain carries TRBV15 and TRBJ2-7, with D possibly matching TRBD1 (5 bases). The germline V gene has CDR1 LNHNV and CDR2 YYDKDF (reference sequence). The CDR3 totals 14 residues. Trimming removed 5 bases at V and 2 bases at J, with 13 bases between. The CDR3 sequence: CATSDIQEAYEQYF. The CDR3 bases are TGTGCCACCAGCGATATACAGGAAGCCTACGAGCAGTACTTC.

The chain employs TRBV30 and TRBJ2-6; perhaps TRBD2 as D (6 bases). The CDR3 has 13 amino acids. V was cut by 7 bases and J by 1 base, with 8 bases left in between. Germline V CDR1 and CDR2: GTSNPN, SVGIG (reference sequence). CDR3 amino acids: CAFGGSGANVLTF. The CDR3 nucleotides are TGTGCCTTTGGGGGGTCTGGGGCCAACGTCCTGACTTTC.

This rearrangement joins TRBV7-7 to TRBJ2-7; 10 positions match TRBD2. With V trimmed by 3 bases and J by 7 bases, 6 bases remained unmatched. CDR3 length: 14 residues. The germline V gene has CDR1 SSHAT and CDR2 FNYEAQ (reference sequence). The CDR3 here is CASSFVAGGGEQYF. In DNA, the CDR3 is TGTGCCAGCAGCTTTGTAGCGGGAGGAGGGGAGCAGTACTTC. Variable domain in full (rest from reference TRBV7-7 and TRBJ2-7): GAGVSQSPRYKVTKRGQDVTLRCDPISSHATLYWYQQALGQGPEFLTYFNYEAQPDKSGLPSDRFSAERPEGSISTLTIQRTEQRDSAMYRCASSFVAGGGEQYFGPGTRLTVT.

J is TRBJ2-7 and V is TRBV30; 8 bases agree with TRBD2. This CDR3 has 15 amino acids. The V and J ends lost 4 bases and 6 bases, in that order; junction bases with no gene match: 14. CDR1 GTSNPN and CDR2 SVGIG come from the germline V gene (reference sequence). The CDR3 spells CAWTQKGLAGGEQYF. The CDR3 nucleotides read TGTGCCTGGACTCAAAAAGGACTAGCTGGGGGCGAGCAGTACTTC.

The chain combines TRBV2 with TRBJ1-3; TRBD1 matches 8 bases. The CDR3 consists of 16 residues. Trimming at V came to 5 bases and at J to 0 bases, leaving 6 bases not matched to a gene. In germline, CDR1 is SNHLY, CDR2 FYNNEI. CDR3 loop: CASSRDRLNSGNTIYF. The CDR3 DNA reads as TGTGCCAGCAGTCGGGACAGGCTAAACTCTGGAAACACCATATATTTT.

The chain links TRBV9 to TRBJ1-3, with D unclear. Germline V gives CDR1 SGDLS, CDR2 YYNGEE. Trimming stripped 4 bases from V and 0 bases from J, with 11 bases between. The CDR3 runs to 15 residues. The CDR3 DNA is TGTGCCAGCAGCCCACTGGGGAGCTCTGGAAACACCATATATTTT. Translating it yields CASSPLGSSGNTIYF.

In this sample, this clone turned up once. This chain links TRBV7-3 with TRBJ1-1, with D unresolved. The V gene lost 5 bases and the J gene lost 3 bases, with 10 bases spanning the gap. This CDR3 region has 13 residues. The V gene's germline CDR1 is SGHTA and CDR2 FQGTGA. CDR3 DNA sequence: TGTGCCAGCAGCCTGGAGAGGGACACTGAAGCTTTCTTT. Protein sequence: CASSLERDTEAFF.

This clone appeared once. This sequence joins TRBV7-2 and TRBJ1-5; TRBD1 might be the D (6 bases). The CDR3 totals 13 residues. V gave up 2 bases and J gave up 7 bases, with 9 bases separating them. The germline CDR1 and CDR2 sequences are SGHTA and FQGNSA. The CDR3 spells CASSLYREQPQHF. The CDR3 nucleotides read TGTGCCAGCAGCTTATACAGGGAGCAGCCCCAGCATTTT. Full variable domain (rest looked up from reference TRBV7-2 and TRBJ1-5): GAGVSQSPSNKVTEKGKDVELRCDPISGHTALYWYRQSLGQGLEFLIYFQGNSAPDKSGLPSDRFSAERTGGSVSTLTIQRTQQEDSAVYLCASSLYREQPQHFGDGTRLSIL.

This sequence joins TRBV11-1 and TRBJ2-5; the D is unclear. V was pared by 3 bases and J by 1 base, with 6 bases between. The CDR3 consists of 13 residues. The germline V gene encodes CDR1 SGHAT and CDR2 FQDESV (reference sequence). The CDR3 here is CASSLALQETQYF. The CDR3, as DNA: TGTGCCAGCAGCTTGGCTCTCCAAGAGACCCAGTACTTC.

The rearrangement joins TRBV7-9 to TRBJ1-4; D is undetermined. Between the trimmed V and J ends, which lost 5 bases and 8 bases, there was a span of 18 bases. CDR1 is SEHNR and CDR2 is FQNEAQ in the germline V gene (reference sequence). The CDR3 is 15 residues long. The CDR3 DNA sequence: TGTGCCAGCAGCACCTGGACGGACGAGGGAGAAAAACTGTTTTTT. Protein product: CASSTWTDEGEKLFF.

This clone was seen only once. This sequence joins TRBV15 and TRBJ1-1; 10 nucleotides line up with TRBD1. This CDR3 is 16 amino acids long. CDR1 and CDR2 (germline): LNHNV, YYDKDF (reference sequence). J gave up 3 bases and V 0 bases, and 4 bases lay outside the gene matches. The CDR3 reads CATSRDPDRGYTEAFF. In nucleotides, the CDR3 is TGTGCCACCAGCAGAGATCCGGACAGGGGGTACACTGAAGCTTTCTTT.

In DNA form, the CDR3 reads TGTGCCACCAGCAGTTCACCGGGACTGAGTGGAGAAAAACTGTTTTTT. It encodes CATSSSPGLSGEKLFF. V and J are TRBV15 and TRBJ1-4; TRBD1 is a possible D gene (5 bases). CDR3 length: 16 amino acids. The germline gives CDR1 LNHNV, CDR2 YYDKDF (reference sequence). Trimming cost V 3 bases and J 8 bases, with 19 bases left between them.

This clone has only a few counts. This chain links TRBV7-2 with TRBJ2-3; weak D call: TRBD2 (7 bases). This CDR3 is built from 16 residues. V was cut by 1 base and J by 4 bases, with 15 bases left in between. Germline values: CDR1 SGHTA, CDR2 FQGNSA. For the CDR3, the DNA is TGTGCCAGCAGCTTAGTCGGGGGGCCTAGTGCAGATACGCAGTATTTT. It codes for CASSLVGGPSADTQYF.

This clone turned up a few times. The chain has TRBV7-8 and TRBJ2-7; the match to TRBD1 covers 9 bases. In germline, CDR1 is SGHVS, CDR2 FQNEAQ. With 5 bases clipped from V and 6 bases from J, the junction kept 14 bases outside the gene matches. The CDR3 loop spans 16 amino acids. CDR3 sequence: CASSPFPGQGNIEQYF. DNA of the CDR3: TGTGCCAGCAGCCCGTTCCCGGGACAGGGAAACATCGAGCAGTACTTC.

The CDR3 here is CASSLPASTDTQYF. The CDR3 nucleotides are TGTGCCAGCAGCCTCCCTGCGAGCACAGATACGCAGTATTTT. The chain recombines TRBV7-2 with TRBJ2-3; D unclear. The CDR3 spans 14 residues. Germline values: CDR1 SGHTA, CDR2 FQGNSA. Trimming left V 5 bases short and J 0 bases short, with 9 bases between.